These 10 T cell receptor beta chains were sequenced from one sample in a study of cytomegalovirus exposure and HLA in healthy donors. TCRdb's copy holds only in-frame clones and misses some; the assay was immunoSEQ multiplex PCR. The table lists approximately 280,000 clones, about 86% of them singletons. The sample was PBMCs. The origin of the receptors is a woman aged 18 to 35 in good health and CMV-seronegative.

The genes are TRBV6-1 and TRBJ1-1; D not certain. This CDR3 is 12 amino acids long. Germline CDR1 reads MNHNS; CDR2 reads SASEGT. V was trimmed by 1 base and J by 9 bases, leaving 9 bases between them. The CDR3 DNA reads TGTGCCAGCAGTGAAGGTAGCTCTCAAGCTTTCTTT. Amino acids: CASSEGSSQAFF.

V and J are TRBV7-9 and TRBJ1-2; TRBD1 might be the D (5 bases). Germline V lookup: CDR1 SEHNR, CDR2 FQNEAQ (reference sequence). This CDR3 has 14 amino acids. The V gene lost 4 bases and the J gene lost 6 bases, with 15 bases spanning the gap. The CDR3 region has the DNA TGTGCCAGCAGCTCACCCGTCCCAGGGAATGGCTACACCTTC. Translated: CASSSPVPGNGYTF.

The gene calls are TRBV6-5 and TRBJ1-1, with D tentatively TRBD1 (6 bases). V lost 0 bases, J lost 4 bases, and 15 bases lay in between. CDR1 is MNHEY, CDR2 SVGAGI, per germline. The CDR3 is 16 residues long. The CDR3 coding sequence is TGTGCCAGCAGTTACTCGCCGGGGGGCGGTGGCACTGAAGCTTTCTTT. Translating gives CASSYSPGGGGTEAFF.

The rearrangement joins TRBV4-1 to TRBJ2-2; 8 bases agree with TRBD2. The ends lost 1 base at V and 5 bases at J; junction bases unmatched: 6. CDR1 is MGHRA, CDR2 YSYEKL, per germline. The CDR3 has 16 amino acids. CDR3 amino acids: CASSQAPSGPTGELFF. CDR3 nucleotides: TGCGCCAGCAGCCAAGCCCCTAGCGGGCCGACCGGGGAGCTGTTTTTT.

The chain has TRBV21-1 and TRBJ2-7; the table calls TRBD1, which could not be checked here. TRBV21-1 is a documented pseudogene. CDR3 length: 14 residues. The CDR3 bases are TGTGCCAGCAGTAAGAGACAGTTCTCCTACGAGCAGTACTTC. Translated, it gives CASSKRQFSYEQYF.

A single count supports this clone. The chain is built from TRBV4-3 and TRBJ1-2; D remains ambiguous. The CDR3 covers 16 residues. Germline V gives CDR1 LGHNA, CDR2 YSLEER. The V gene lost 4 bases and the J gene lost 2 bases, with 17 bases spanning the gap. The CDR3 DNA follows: TGCGCCAGCAGCCGCGGGTTTAACCCTGGCAACTATGGCTACACCTTC. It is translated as CASSRGFNPGNYGYTF.

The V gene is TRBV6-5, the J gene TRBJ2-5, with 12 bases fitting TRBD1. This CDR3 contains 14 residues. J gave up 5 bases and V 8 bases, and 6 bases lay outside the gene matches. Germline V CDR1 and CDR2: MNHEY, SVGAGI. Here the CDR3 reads CASWDRGRRETQYF. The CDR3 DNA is TGTGCCAGCTGGGACAGGGGGCGCCGGGAGACCCAGTACTTC.

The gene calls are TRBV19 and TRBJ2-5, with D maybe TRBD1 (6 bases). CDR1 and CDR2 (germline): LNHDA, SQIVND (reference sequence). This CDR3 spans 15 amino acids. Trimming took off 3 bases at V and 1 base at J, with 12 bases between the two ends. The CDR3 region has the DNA TGTGCCAGTAGTATTCGACAGGTCCCCCAAGAGACCCAGTACTTC. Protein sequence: CASSIRQVPQETQYF.

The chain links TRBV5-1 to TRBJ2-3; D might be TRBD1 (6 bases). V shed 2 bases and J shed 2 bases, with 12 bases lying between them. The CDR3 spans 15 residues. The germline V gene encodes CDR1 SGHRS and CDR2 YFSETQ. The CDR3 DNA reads TGCGCCAGCAGCTTCGACGGACAGCCCACAGATACGCAGTATTTT. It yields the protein CASSFDGQPTDTQYF.

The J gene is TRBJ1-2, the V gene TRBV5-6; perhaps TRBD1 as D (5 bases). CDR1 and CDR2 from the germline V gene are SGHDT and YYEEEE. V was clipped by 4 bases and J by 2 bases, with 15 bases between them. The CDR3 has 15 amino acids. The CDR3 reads CASSKHDRFNYGYTF. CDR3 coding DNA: TGTGCCAGCAGCAAGCACGACAGATTCAACTATGGCTACACCTTC.